These T cell receptor beta chains were read from a single sample in a study of blood T cell repertoires in COVID-19. The data were produced by immunoSEQ multiplex PCR, yet TCRdb's version contains in-frame clones alone and is incomplete. The repertoire holds under 250,000 clones, with roughly 80% as singletons. The material sequenced was peripheral blood. Receptors originate from a woman aged 55-70 years with acute or convalescent COVID-19. Both conserved end residues are part of each CDR3. D genes are given only for firm matches. Only some rows state a clone size, as once, few, many or a class for expanded clones.

d_gene	v_gene	j_gene	abundance	CDR3aa	CDR3nt
TRBD2	TRBV7-2	TRBJ2-3	NA	CASSLMPAGSTDTQYF	TGTGCCAGCAGCTTAATGCCAGCGGGGAGCACAGATACGCAGTATTTT
NA	TRBV6-5	TRBJ1-1	NA	CASSTGSVTEAFF	TGTGCCAGCAGTACAGGGTCGGTCACTGAAGCTTTCTTT
NA	TRBV18	TRBJ1-1	NA	CASSGEMNTEAFF	TGTGCCAGCTCAGGGGAGATGAACACTGAAGCTTTCTTT
NA	TRBV7-9	TRBJ2-3	NA	CASSFGSPLLWDTQYF	TGTGCCAGCAGCTTCGGTAGTCCATTGCTGTGGGATACGCAGTATTTT
NA	TRBV6-2/TRBV6-3	TRBJ1-1	once	CASSWGGTEAFF	TGTGCCAGCAGTTGGGGGGGCACTGAAGCTTTCTTT
TRBD1	TRBV28	TRBJ2-7	NA	CASRSGQGPHEQYF	TGTGCCAGCAGATCAGGACAGGGTCCCCACGAGCAGTACTTC
NA	TRBV6-5	TRBJ2-3	NA	CASSYRGGAGDTQYF	TGTGCCAGCAGTTACAGGGGGGGGGCCGGAGATACGCAGTATTTT
TRBD1	TRBV29-1	TRBJ2-1	few	CSVEENRGDEQFF	TGCAGCGTTGAAGAGAACAGGGGAGATGAGCAGTTCTTC
TRBD2	TRBV28	TRBJ2-7	NA	CASRTVGLAGSYEQYF	TGTGCCAGCAGGACCGTTGGACTAGCGGGATCCTACGAGCAGTACTTC
NA	TRBV5-4	TRBJ1-2	NA	CASSSQGPYGYTF	TGTGCCAGCAGTTCACAGGGCCCCTATGGCTACACCTTC
NA	TRBV5-6	TRBJ1-5	NA	CASSFRGFGNQPQHF	TGTGCCAGCAGCTTTCGTGGCTTCGGCAATCAGCCCCAGCATTTT
TRBD1	TRBV3-1/TRBV3-2	TRBJ1-1	NA	CASSQPGQGLGAFF	TGTGCCAGCAGCCAACCGGGACAGGGGCTTGGAGCTTTCTTT